These T cell receptor beta chains were read from a single sample in a study of cytomegalovirus exposure and HLA in healthy donors. Sequencing was performed with immunoSEQ multiplex PCR; in TCRdb, only in-frame clones are kept and a portion is missing. The sample consists of about 200,000 clones, 70% to 90% of them appearing once. Sequenced material: PBMCs. These receptors all stem from a woman aged 18-35 years in good health and CMV-seronegative. The CDR3 runs from the conserved cysteine through the conserved F or W. Each record gives: D gene, clone size, V gene, J gene, CDR3 DNA, CDR3 protein. A D gene is named only where the DNA matches it firmly. Some rows have no size entry. The others give once, few or many, or a class for an expanded clone.

>TRBD2|NA|TRBV19|TRBJ2-2
TGTGCCAGTAGTTACATAGCGGGTAACACCGGGGAGCTGTTTTTT
CASSYIAGNTGELFF
>TRBD1|NA|TRBV7-2|TRBJ2-7
TGTGCCAGCAGCTCATACAGGGGTGCCTACGAGCAGTACTTC
CASSSYRGAYEQYF
>TRBD2|NA|TRBV4-2|TRBJ2-1
TGTGCCAGCAGCCAAGATCGAAGCGGGGGATTTGAGCAGTTCTTC
CASSQDRSGGFEQFF
>NA|NA|TRBV6-5|TRBJ1-1
TGTGCCAGCAGCCCTGAAAAGGGGGAAGGCACTGAAGCTTTCTTT
CASSPEKGEGTEAFF
>NA|NA|TRBV2|TRBJ2-5
TGTGCCAGCAGTCGGGAGCGCGGGGAGACCCAGTACTTC
CASSRERGETQYF
>NA|NA|TRBV11-2|TRBJ2-7
TGTGCCAGCAGCTTAGATTCCCTGGACAACGAGCAGTACTTC
CASSLDSLDNEQYF
>TRBD1|NA|TRBV15|TRBJ1-1
TGTGCCACCAGCAGAGCAGGGGGCACTGAAGCTTTCTTT
CATSRAGGTEAFF
>NA|NA|TRBV29-1|TRBJ2-7
TGCAGCGCTTTGTCCACTCCTCCTCGCCCCTACGAGCAGTACTTC
CSALSTPPRPYEQYF
>NA|NA|TRBV30|TRBJ2-5
TGTGCCTGGAGTGTACTGGTTGGGGCGCGGAAGCGAGAGACCCAGTACTTC
CAWSVLVGARKRETQYF
>TRBD1|NA|TRBV4-1|TRBJ1-1
TGCGCCAGCAGCCAAGAAAGGAAGGGGGCCACTGAAGCTTTCTTT
CASSQERKGATEAFF
>TRBD2|NA|TRBV5-4|TRBJ2-3
TGTGCCAGCAGCTCCGCACGGGGGGCAGATACGCAGTATTTT
CASSSARGADTQYF
>NA|few|TRBV7-9|TRBJ1-4
TGTGCCAGCAGCTCCCCGGGGTCAACTAATGAAAAACTGTTTTTT
CASSSPGSTNEKLFF